A single sample gave rise to the 18 T cell receptor beta chains below, sequenced in a study of blood T cells in healthy people across ages. A second PCR of 7 to 11 cycles used a sample-barcoded 5' primer and a J-beta primer mix. TCRdb reprocessed the 5' RACE reads with MiXCR, giving one entry per CDR3 protein. This table holds some 1.4 million distinct CDR3 sequences, around 39% found once. The sample comprised blood. The origin of the receptors is a woman between 18 and 30 years old in good health.

The chain has TRBV28 and TRBJ1-1; 9 positions agree with TRBD1. The CDR3 spans 13 residues. V trimming: 7 bases; J trimming: 11 bases; junction bases outside the gene matches: 11. CDR1 and CDR2 from the germline V gene are MDHEN and SYDVKM. CDR3 residues: CASIHIGTGLAFF. The CDR3 DNA reads as TGTGCCAGCATCCACATAGGGACAGGGTTGGCTTTCTTT.

The chain is built from TRBV25-1 and TRBJ2-1; D might be TRBD2 (7 bases). CDR3 length: 15 amino acids. Germline CDR1 MGHDK, CDR2 SYGVNS. V was shortened by 9 bases and J by 5 bases, with 20 bases between the two germline ends. The CDR3 nucleotides are TGTGCCAGGCGGGGGCTGGCGACCCGGGACAATGAGCAGTTCTTC. Protein product: CARRGLATRDNEQFF.

A few counts support this clonotype. This chain uses TRBV25-1 with TRBJ2-2; 7 bases align to TRBD2. Unmatched junction bases numbered 6, after V lost 1 base and J lost 4 bases. The CDR3 is made up of 16 amino acids. Germline values: CDR1 MGHDK, CDR2 SYGVNS. CDR3 sequence (DNA): TGTGCCAGCAGTGAATTGGGGCTAGCGGTCACCGGGGAGCTGTTTTTT. Protein: CASSELGLAVTGELFF. The full variable domain, its missing parts supplied by reference TRBV25-1 and TRBJ2-2, is EADIYQTPRYLVIGTGKKITLECSQTMGHDKMYWYQQDPGMELHLIHYSYGVNSTEKGDLSSESTVSRIRTEHFPLTLESARPSHTSQYLCASSELGLAVTGELFFGEGSRLTVL.

V and J are TRBV7-2 and TRBJ2-5; D ambiguous. The V gene lost 7 bases and the J gene lost 4 bases, with 7 bases spanning the gap. This CDR3 is 11 amino acids long. The germline V gene encodes CDR1 SGHTA and CDR2 FQGNSA. CDR3 in amino acids: CASKSRETQYF. CDR3 nucleotide sequence: TGTGCCAGCAAGTCCCGAGAGACCCAGTACTTC.

This clonotype was detected only a few times. The junction does not match germline at one end; this may be a read error. This chain joins TRBV28 and TRBJ1-1, with D tentatively TRBD1 (5 bases). This CDR3 is built from 14 residues. CDR1 is MDHEN, CDR2 SYDVKM, per germline. The CDR3 is CASSPPGLKTEAFF. The CDR3 region has the DNA TGTGCCAGCAGTCCTCCAGGGTTGAAAACTGAAGCTTTCTTT.

In regard to this clonotype: A read error may account for a junction end that differs from germline. The chain employs TRBV5-1 and TRBJ1-1; no reliable D call. The CDR3 runs to 14 residues. Germline loops: CDR1 SGHRS, CDR2 YFSETQ. For the CDR3, the DNA is TGCGCCAACAGCTTGGCGGCGGCGAACACTGAAGCTTTCTTT. Translated, it gives CANSLAAANTEAFF.

This clonotype was seen a single time. The genes are TRBV3-1 and TRBJ2-5; D may be TRBD2 (6 bases). CDR1 and CDR2 from the germline V gene are LGHDT and YNNKEL (reference sequence). The CDR3 spans 12 residues. Trimming cost V 5 bases and J 12 bases, with 16 bases left between them. The CDR3 region has the DNA TGTGCCAGCAGCGGAACCGGGAGTAGTGAGTACTTC. This gives the protein CASSGTGSSEYF.

The chain is built from TRBV7-2 and TRBJ2-3; a weak D match, TRBD2 (7 bases). V shed 7 bases and J shed 5 bases, with 19 bases lying between them. This CDR3 comprises 15 residues. Germline V gene lookup returns CDR1 SGHTA and CDR2 FQGNSA. CDR3 coding DNA: TGTGCCAGCACGCACCCCGGGGGGCAAAAAGATACGCAGTATTTT. Its protein product is CASTHPGGQKDTQYF.

The chain is built from TRBV4-1 and TRBJ2-1, with 10 bases matching TRBD2. This CDR3 spans 17 amino acids. With 4 bases clipped from V and 7 bases from J, the junction kept 13 bases outside the gene matches. The germline gives CDR1 MGHRA, CDR2 YSYEKL. CDR3 bases: TGCGCCAGCAGCCCTCAACCAAGCGGGGGGGCGGGGAATGAGCAGTTCTTC. It encodes CASSPQPSGGAGNEQFF.

This clonotype has only a few counts. This chain uses TRBV11-2 with TRBJ2-7; 10 bases agree with TRBD2. The CDR3 is 17 residues long. Germline V CDR1 and CDR2: SGHAT, FQNNGV. Trimming took 6 bases from V and 4 from J; bases not matched to a gene: 15. The CDR3 region has the DNA TGTGCCAGCAGTCGGATTTGGCTAGCGGGAGCTCGTTACGAGCAGTACTTC. Translation: CASSRIWLAGARYEQYF.

DNA of the CDR3: TGTGCCAGCAGCTGGGACAGGTATCAAGAGACCCAGTACTTC. It codes for CASSWDRYQETQYF. V usage is TRBV9 and J usage is TRBJ2-5; 8 bases align to TRBD1. The germline V gene has CDR1 SGDLS and CDR2 YYNGEE. This CDR3 is built from 14 residues. V was pared by 4 bases and J by 2 bases, with 4 bases of the junction left unmatched.

The CDR3 sequence is CAWTGPLDGELFF. The CDR3 DNA reads as TGTGCCTGGACTGGCCCTCTTGACGGGGAGCTGTTTTTT. This chain links TRBV30 with TRBJ2-2; D gene uncertain. Germline assignment: CDR1 GTSNPN and CDR2 SVGIG (reference sequence). Trimming took off 4 bases at V and 7 bases at J, with 13 bases between the two ends. The CDR3 is made up of 13 amino acids.

In this sample, this clonotype turned up a few times. The V and J genes are TRBV9 and TRBJ1-2, with D possibly matching TRBD1 (6 bases). V was pared by 0 bases and J by 2 bases, with 17 bases between. Germline V gene data show CDR1 as SGDLS and CDR2 as YYNGEE. This CDR3 spans 17 amino acids. This CDR3 is CASSVAPGATGNYGYTF. CDR3 DNA sequence: TGTGCCAGCAGCGTAGCTCCAGGGGCGACAGGAAACTATGGCTACACCTTC.

The chain employs TRBV2 and TRBJ1-5; D possibly corresponds to TRBD1 (5 bases). This CDR3 has 15 amino acids. V dropped 7 bases and J dropped 4 bases, with 17 bases sitting between them. Germline V gives CDR1 SNHLY, CDR2 FYNNEI. CDR3 DNA sequence: TGTGCCAGCACTAAGGGGCAGGGCAAAAATCAGCCCCAGCATTTT. The encoded protein is CASTKGQGKNQPQHF.

This chain links TRBV4-1 with TRBJ1-6, with 7 bases lining up with TRBD1. This CDR3 spans 19 amino acids. Germline CDR1 MGHRA, CDR2 YSYEKL. V shed 1 base, J shed 6 bases, and the junction held 15 bases outside the gene matches. CDR3 sequence: CASSQGSPRDSSINSPLHF. DNA for the CDR3: TGCGCCAGCAGCCAAGGGTCGCCCCGGGACAGCAGTATTAATTCACCCCTCCACTTT.

V gene TRBV6-5 combines with J gene TRBJ1-1, with 9 bases matching TRBD1. The CDR3 is 15 amino acids. The V gene's germline CDR1 is MNHEY and CDR2 SVGAGI. Germline trimming cut 6 bases from V and 4 bases from J; bases unmatched to any gene: 9. The CDR3 DNA is TGTGCCAGCAGCTCAAGCGGACAGGGGAGCACTGAAGCTTTCTTT. This codes for CASSSSGQGSTEAFF.

A word on this clonotype: The CDR3 ends on some other residue instead of the conserved phenylalanine or tryptophan, so this is likely a read error. The chain combines TRBV13 with TRBJ2-1; 13 bases agree with TRBD2. The V and J ends lost 2 bases and 10 bases, in that order; junction bases with no gene match: 8. The CDR3 has 16 residues. Germline V gives CDR1 PRHDT, CDR2 FYEKMQ (reference sequence). For the CDR3, the DNA is TGTGCCAGCAGCTTACAACCCATGACTAGCGGGGGGGAGCAGTTCTTA. Protein product: CASSLQPMTSGGEQFL.

This clonotype was picked up a small number of times. The chain uses TRBV12-3 or TRBV12-4 and TRBJ2-1; 15 bases map to TRBD2. The CDR3 spans 19 residues. V was pared by 7 bases and J by 2 bases, with 12 bases of the junction left unmatched. Here the CDR3 reads CASTTPGTSGGRAYNEQFF. CDR3 DNA: TGTGCCAGCACTACTCCCGGGACTAGCGGGGGGCGGGCCTACAATGAGCAGTTCTTC.